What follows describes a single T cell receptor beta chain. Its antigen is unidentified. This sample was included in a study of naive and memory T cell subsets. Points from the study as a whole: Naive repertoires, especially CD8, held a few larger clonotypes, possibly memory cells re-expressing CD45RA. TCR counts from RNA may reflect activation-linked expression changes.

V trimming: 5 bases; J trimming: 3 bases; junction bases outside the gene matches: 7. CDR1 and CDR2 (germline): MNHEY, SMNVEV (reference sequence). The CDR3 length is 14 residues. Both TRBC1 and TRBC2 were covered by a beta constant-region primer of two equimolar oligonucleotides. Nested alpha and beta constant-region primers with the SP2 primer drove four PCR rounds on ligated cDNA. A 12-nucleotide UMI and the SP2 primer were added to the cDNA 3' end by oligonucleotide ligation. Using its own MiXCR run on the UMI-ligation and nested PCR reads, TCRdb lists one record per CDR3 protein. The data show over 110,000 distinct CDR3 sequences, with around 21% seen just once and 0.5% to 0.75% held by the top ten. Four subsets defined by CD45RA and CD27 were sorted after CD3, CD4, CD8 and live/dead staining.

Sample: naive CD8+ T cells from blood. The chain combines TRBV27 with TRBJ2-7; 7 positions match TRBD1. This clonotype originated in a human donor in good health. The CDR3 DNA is TGTGCCAGCAGTACATCACAGGGGTTCTACGAGCAGTACTTC. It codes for CASSTSQGFYEQYF.